Each of the 12 T cell receptor beta chains below was sequenced from the same sample in a study of T cell responses to AZD1222 COVID-19 vaccine. Measured with immunoSEQ multiplex PCR; TCRdb has only the in-frame clones, and not every one. The sample comprises approximately 110,000 clones, about 80% of which are singletons, and around 9.9% rests with the top ten. Sequencing was performed on peripheral blood, taken on day 0 of AZD1222 vaccination. These receptors were collected from an adult in good health.

This chain joins TRBV3-1 (or the pseudogene TRBV3-2) and TRBJ1-3; 8 bases line up with TRBD1. Unmatched junction bases numbered 8, after V lost 2 bases and J lost 5 bases. This CDR3 is 16 amino acids long. The germline CDR1 and CDR2 sequences are LGHDT and YNNKEL (reference sequence). The CDR3 loop reads CASSQIQGGIRNTIYF. The CDR3 DNA reads as TGTGCCAGCAGCCAAATACAGGGGGGCATCCGAAACACCATATATTTT.

The rearrangement joins TRBV19 to TRBJ1-6, with D possibly matching TRBD1 (5 bases). V was pared by 6 bases and J by 5 bases, with 11 bases between. From germline, CDR1 is LNHDA and CDR2 SQIVND (reference sequence). This CDR3 spans 14 amino acids. The CDR3 region is CASRRIGDNSPLHF. The CDR3 DNA sequence: TGTGCCAGTAGGAGGATAGGGGATAATTCACCCCTCCACTTT.

This clone was detected a few times. This chain connects TRBV24-1 to TRBJ1-2; perhaps TRBD1 as D (5 bases). This CDR3 has 14 residues. With 4 bases removed from V and 4 bases from J, the gap between germline ends came to 12 bases. Germline V gene data show CDR1 as KGHDR and CDR2 as SFDVKD. The CDR3 sequence is CATSDPGHSYGYTF. The DNA of the CDR3 is TGTGCCACCAGTGACCCCGGACATTCCTATGGCTACACCTTC.

The V call is TRBV28, the J call TRBJ1-6; D call uncertain. V dropped 6 bases and J dropped 8 bases, with 5 bases sitting between them. CDR3 size: 11 residues. The germline CDR1 and CDR2 sequences are MDHEN and SYDVKM. Written as DNA, the CDR3 is TGTGCCAGCAGCCGATATTCACCCCTCCACTTT. It is translated as CASSRYSPLHF. The complete variable domain, with remaining parts taken from reference TRBV28 and TRBJ1-6, reads DVKVTQSSRYLVKRTGEKVFLECVQDMDHENMFWYRQDPGLGLRLIYFSYDVKMKEKGDIPEGYSVSREKKERFSLILESASTNQTSMYLCASSRYSPLHFGNGTRLTVT.

The rearrangement uses TRBV6-5 and TRBJ1-6; perhaps TRBD1 as D (5 bases). In germline, CDR1 is MNHEY, CDR2 SVGAGI. The CDR3 spans 14 residues. Trimming removed 2 bases from V and 7 bases from J, with 9 bases in between. CDR3 in amino acids: CASSYLRENSPLHF. CDR3 sequence (DNA): TGTGCCAGCAGTTACCTCAGGGAGAATTCACCCCTCCACTTT.

The CDR3 DNA reads as TGCGCCAGCAGCTTGGGGGGACCAGACACCCTGGAGCAGTACTTC. This encodes CASSLGGPDTLEQYF. This chain links TRBV5-1 with TRBJ2-7, with D perhaps given as TRBD1 or TRBD2 (5 bases each). Germline V gene sequence: CDR1 SGHRS, CDR2 YFSETQ. This CDR3 contains 15 residues. V was clipped by 0 bases and J by 7 bases, with 17 bases between them.

V gene TRBV11-1 combines with J gene TRBJ2-1, with 10 bases lining up with TRBD1. V was clipped by 5 bases and J by 8 bases; unmatched bases: 12. Germline CDR1 SGHAT, CDR2 FQDESV (reference sequence). The CDR3 spans 16 residues. CDR3 region: CASSPQGTGVRYEQFF. In nucleotides, the CDR3 is TGTGCCAGCAGCCCCCAGGGGACAGGGGTTAGGTATGAGCAGTTCTTC.

The rearrangement links TRBV9 to TRBJ1-1, with a tentative D call TRBD1 (5 bases). The germline V gene encodes CDR1 SGDLS and CDR2 YYNGEE. V lost 0 bases to trimming and J lost 7 bases, with 10 bases between them. The CDR3 spans 13 residues. The CDR3 bases are TGTGCCAGCAGCGTAGAAACAGGCCTTGAAGCTTTCTTT. Translating gives CASSVETGLEAFF.

The chain uses TRBV6-2 or TRBV6-3 and TRBJ2-7; D possibly corresponds to TRBD2 (5 bases). The CDR3 is made up of 17 amino acids. Looked up from germline, CDR1 is MNHEY and CDR2 is SVGEGT. The V end was cut by 2 bases, the J end by 0 bases, with 17 bases between. The CDR3 DNA sequence: TGTGCCAGCAGTTACGAATGGCAAGCGGTCTACTCCTACGAGCAGTACTTC. Its protein is CASSYEWQAVYSYEQYF.

This rearrangement joins TRBV19 to TRBJ1-1; 7 positions agree with TRBD1. The V and J ends lost 7 bases and 5 bases, in that order; junction bases with no gene match: 10. This CDR3 has 14 amino acids. CDR1 LNHDA and CDR2 SQIVND come from the germline V gene (reference sequence). The CDR3 spells CASIQTGWKTEAFF. CDR3 nucleotides: TGTGCCAGTATCCAGACAGGGTGGAAAACTGAAGCTTTCTTT. The complete variable domain, with remaining parts taken from reference TRBV19 and TRBJ1-1, reads DGGITQSPKYLFRKEGQNVTLSCEQNLNHDAMYWYRQDPGQGLRLIYYSQIVNDFQKGDIAEGYSVSREKKESFPLTVTSAQKNPTAFYLCASIQTGWKTEAFFGQGTRLTVV.

This chain connects TRBV7-9 to TRBJ2-1, with 13 bases fitting TRBD2. V lost 7 bases to trimming and J lost 6 bases; unmatched junction nucleotides: 9. The CDR3 is 16 residues long. In germline, CDR1 is SEHNR, CDR2 FQNEAQ (reference sequence). The CDR3 is CASTPPGLAGTNEQFF. The CDR3 nucleotides read TGTGCCAGCACCCCGCCGGGACTAGCGGGAACCAATGAGCAGTTCTTC.

V usage is TRBV5-4 and J usage is TRBJ1-2; D not resolved. This CDR3 is built from 13 residues. Trimming took 1 base from V and 4 from J, leaving 8 bases between them. The germline V gene has CDR1 SGHNT and CDR2 YYREEE (reference sequence). The CDR3 loop reads CASSLPHFYGYTF. CDR3 nucleotides: TGTGCCAGCAGCTTGCCCCACTTCTATGGCTACACCTTC. Full variable domain (remainder filled in from reference TRBV5-4 and TRBJ1-2): ETGVTQSPTHLIKTRGQQVTLRCSSQSGHNTVSWYQQALGQGPQFIFQYYREEENGRGNFPPRFSGLQFPNYSSELNVNALELDDSALYLCASSLPHFYGYTFGSGTRLTVV.